This TCR beta chain appears in the sequencing data of a study of blood T cell repertoires in COVID-19. The wider study: Samples taken during acute and convalescent COVID-19 were collected in the United States, Italy and Spain. Sources were T cells, B-cell-depleted T cells, or PBMCs; the material itself was cDNA or gDNA.

Per the original methods: Amplification from reference gene primers served as the basis for estimated nucleated cell counts. Some clones are missing from TCRdb's copy, which holds only in-frame ones; the method was immunoSEQ multiplex PCR. V, J and clone size were drawn from that table, and D and trimming were deduced from the DNA. The repertoire has about 66,000 clones, 85% to 90% of them found once; the top ten carry approximately 1.5%. This CDR3 is built from 12 residues. V shed 3 bases and J 5 bases; nucleotides not matched to a gene: 1. Per the germline V gene, CDR1 is SGHKS and CDR2 is YYEKEE (reference sequence).

This receptor was taken from a man aged 60 to 69 with acute or convalescent COVID-19. The chain employs TRBV5-5 and TRBJ1-1, with 7 bases fitting TRBD1. The source material was peripheral blood. The CDR3 sequence: CASSSGGTEAFF. CDR3 coding DNA: TGTGCCAGCAGCTCAGGGGGGACTGAAGCTTTCTTT.